This entry concerns a single T cell receptor (beta chain). This sample is drawn from a study of T cell changes during pregnancy in multiple sclerosis. The trim removed 1 base at V and 4 bases at J, leaving 5 bases unmatched. Germline-derived CDR1 and CDR2 are SGHDT and YYEEEE. The CDR3 loop spans 15 amino acids. Generated by immunoSEQ multiplex PCR, the TCRdb table keeps only in-frame clones and is missing some. The sample comprises about 20,000 clones, 80% to 90% of which are singletons, and roughly 8% rests with the top ten. The source of this sequence is a female donor in good health, enrolled as a control in a pregnancy study. This sample comprised CD8+ T cells from peripheral blood mononuclear cells, obtained in the second trimester of pregnancy. This rearrangement joins TRBV5-6 to TRBJ2-7; 10 bases are a match to TRBD2. The CDR3 DNA reads TGTGCCAGCAGCTTGACGGGACTAGCGCCGTACGAGCAGTACTTC. It is translated as CASSLTGLAPYEQYF. Full variable domain (missing parts from reference TRBV5-6 and TRBJ2-7): DAGVTQSPTHLIKTRGQQVTLRCSPKSGHDTVSWYQQALGQGPQFIFQYYEEEERQRGNFPDRFSGHQFPNYSSELNVNALLLGDSALYLCASSLTGLAPYEQYFGPGTRLTVT.